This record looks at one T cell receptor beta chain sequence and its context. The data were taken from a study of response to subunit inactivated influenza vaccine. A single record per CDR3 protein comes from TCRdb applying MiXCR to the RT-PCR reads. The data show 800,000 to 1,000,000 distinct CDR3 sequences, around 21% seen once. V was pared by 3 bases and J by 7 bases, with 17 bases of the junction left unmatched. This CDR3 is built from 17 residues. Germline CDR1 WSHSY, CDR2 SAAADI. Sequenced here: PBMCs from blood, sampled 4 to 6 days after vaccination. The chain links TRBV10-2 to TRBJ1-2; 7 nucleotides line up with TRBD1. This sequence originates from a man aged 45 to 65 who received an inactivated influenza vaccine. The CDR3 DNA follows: TGCGCCAGCAGTGATTCAATCTGGGACAGATTTTCTGGTGGCTACACCTTC. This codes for CASSDSIWDRFSGGYTF.